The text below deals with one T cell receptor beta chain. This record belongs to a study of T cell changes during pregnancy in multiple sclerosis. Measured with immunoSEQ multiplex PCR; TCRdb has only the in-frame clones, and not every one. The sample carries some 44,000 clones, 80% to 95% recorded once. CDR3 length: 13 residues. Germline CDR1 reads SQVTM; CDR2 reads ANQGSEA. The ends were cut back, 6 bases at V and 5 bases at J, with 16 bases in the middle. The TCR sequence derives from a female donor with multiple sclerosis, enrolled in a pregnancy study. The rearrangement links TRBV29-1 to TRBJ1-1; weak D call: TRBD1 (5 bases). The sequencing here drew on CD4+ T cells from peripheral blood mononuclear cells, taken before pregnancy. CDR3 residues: CSVGWGVGTEAFF. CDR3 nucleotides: TGCAGCGTCGGGTGGGGGGTTGGTACTGAAGCTTTCTTT.